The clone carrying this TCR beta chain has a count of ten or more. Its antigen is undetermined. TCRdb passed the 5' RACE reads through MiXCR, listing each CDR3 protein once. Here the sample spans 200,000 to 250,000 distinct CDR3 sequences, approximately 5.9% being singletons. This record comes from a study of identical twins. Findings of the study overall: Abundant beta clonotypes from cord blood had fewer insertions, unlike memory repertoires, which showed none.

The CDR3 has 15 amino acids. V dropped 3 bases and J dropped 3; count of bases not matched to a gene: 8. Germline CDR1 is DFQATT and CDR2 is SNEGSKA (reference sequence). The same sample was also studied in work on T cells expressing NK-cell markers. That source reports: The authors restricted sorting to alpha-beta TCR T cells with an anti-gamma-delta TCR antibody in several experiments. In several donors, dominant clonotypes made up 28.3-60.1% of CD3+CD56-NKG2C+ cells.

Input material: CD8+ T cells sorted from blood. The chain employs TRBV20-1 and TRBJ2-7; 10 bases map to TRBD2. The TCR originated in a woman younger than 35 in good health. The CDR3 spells CSARAGLADFYEQYF. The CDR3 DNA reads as TGCAGTGCTAGGGCCGGACTAGCGGACTTCTACGAGCAGTACTTC.